This passage covers 5 T cell receptor beta chains from one sample sequenced in a study of vaccination effects on CD4 cells after COVID-19. Only in-frame clones appear in the TCRdb table, and some are missing; sequencing was by immunoSEQ multiplex PCR. This sample has about 46,000 clones; around 74% occur once, and the top ten carry roughly 8.8%. Their target antigens are unknown. Culturing for about 10 days preceded CD4+ T cell isolation. The sample in question was CD4+ T cells from PBMCs cultured without peptide, obtained before COVID-19 vaccination. These TCRs come from a human donor who had a prior SARS-CoV-2 infection.

This clone was seen a few times. This chain uses TRBV2 with TRBJ1-5; D gene uncertain. The germline gives CDR1 SNHLY, CDR2 FYNNEI. With 6 bases removed from V and 1 base from J, the gap between germline ends came to 10 bases. This CDR3 comprises 14 residues. CDR3 bases: TGTGCCAGCAGGGCTGGACTGAGCAATCAGCCCCAGCATTTT. Translating it yields CASRAGLSNQPQHF.

The rearrangement links TRBV19 to TRBJ2-1; the match to TRBD2 covers 9 bases. The V gene's germline CDR1 is LNHDA and CDR2 SQIVND (reference sequence). V was pared by 3 bases and J by 4 bases, with 4 bases of the junction left unmatched. There are 15 residues in the CDR3. DNA of the CDR3: TGTGCCAGTAGTATTCGTCTAGCGGGATACAATGAGCAGTTCTTC. It yields the protein CASSIRLAGYNEQFF.

The chain employs TRBV24-1 and TRBJ2-1; the D is unclear. The V gene lost 3 bases and the J gene lost 0 bases, with 14 bases spanning the gap. The CDR3 is 17 residues long. Germline V gives CDR1 KGHDR, CDR2 SFDVKD. The CDR3 reads CATSDRTHRSSYNEQFF. The DNA for the CDR3 is TGTGCCACCAGTGATCGAACCCACCGGAGCTCCTACAATGAGCAGTTCTTC.

The chain couples TRBV6-5 to TRBJ2-7; TRBD1 matches at 8 bases. Germline-derived CDR1 and CDR2 are MNHEY and SVGAGI. Trimming took 0 bases from V and 6 from J; bases not matched to a gene: 7. This CDR3 has 15 residues. In DNA, the CDR3 is TGTGCCAGCAGTTACTCGTCGTCAGGGGGCGTCGAGCAGTACTTC. Translated, it gives CASSYSSSGGVEQYF.

V usage is TRBV27 and J usage is TRBJ2-5; tentative D call: TRBD2 (6 bases). Germline loops: CDR1 MNHEY, CDR2 SMNVEV (reference sequence). The CDR3 runs to 15 residues. Trimming left V 0 bases short and J 3 bases short, with 11 bases between. The CDR3 sequence is CASSLSLAIKETQYF. The DNA for the CDR3 is TGTGCCAGCAGTTTATCTCTAGCGATTAAAGAGACCCAGTACTTC.